A selection of T cell receptor beta chains follows, all from one sample in a study of shared clonotypes between healthy human individuals. Sequenced by immunoSEQ multiplex PCR; TCRdb stores in-frame clones only, minus some. The table has over a million clones, about 84% seen once. Sequenced sample: memory CD4+ T cells from PBMCs. The receptors stem from a young man in good health. Some clones in this sample may be carry-over from other donors' samples. The CDR3 runs from the conserved cysteine through the conserved F or W. The D gene is left open where the match is weak. Clone size appears in some rows only: once, few, many, or a class for an expanded clone.

TRBJ1-1 few TRBV2 NA CASRAGQVNTEAFF TGTGCCAGCCGGGCGGGACAAGTGAACACTGAAGCTTTCTTT
TRBJ2-7 once TRBV7-2 TRBD1 CASSLSRQGFYSYEQYF TGTGCCAGCAGCTTATCGAGACAGGGGTTTTACTCCTACGAGCAGTACTTC
TRBJ2-2 NA TRBV7-9 NA CASPQAGQLTGELFF TGTGCCAGCCCCCAGGCGGGACAACTCACCGGGGAGCTGTTTTTT
TRBJ2-5 NA TRBV28 NA CASRLQGHETQYF TGTGCCAGCAGACTACAGGGCCACGAGACCCAGTACTTC
TRBJ2-3 NA TRBV5-1 NA CASSLGARRTSTDTQYF TGCGCCAGCAGCTTGGGGGCGAGGCGGACTAGCACAGATACGCAGTATTTT
TRBJ1-3 few TRBV30 NA CAWTEGPGNTIYF TGTGCCTGGACTGAGGGCCCTGGAAACACCATATATTTT
TRBJ2-7 NA TRBV11-2 NA CASGGTGGVYEQYF TGTGCCAGCGGAGGCACAGGGGGGGTCTACGAGCAGTACTTC
TRBJ2-3 NA TRBV11-1 NA CASSRGNTQYF TGTGCCAGCAGCCGTGGAAATACGCAGTATTTT
TRBJ1-2 NA TRBV7-9 NA CASSPGTYGYTF TGTGCCAGCAGCCCCGGGACCTATGGCTACACCTTC
TRBJ1-1 NA TRBV6-5 NA CASSPPGYSEAFF TGTGCCAGCAGTCCCCCGGGGTACTCTGAAGCTTTCTTT
TRBJ1-2 NA TRBV6-5 NA CASRRALGSNYGYTF TGTGCCAGCAGGCGCGCTCTGGGCAGTAACTATGGCTACACCTTC
TRBJ1-3 NA TRBV6-5 NA CASSMGGRGNTIYF TGTGCCAGCAGCATGGGGGGGAGGGGAAACACCATATATTTT
TRBJ2-3 NA TRBV2 NA CASSEQGTGDTQYF TGTGCCAGCAGTGAACAAGGGACGGGGGATACGCAGTATTTT
TRBJ1-5 few TRBV29-1 NA CSVAGTVGQPQHF TGCAGCGTTGCCGGTACGGTAGGTCAGCCCCAGCATTTT
TRBJ2-7 NA TRBV5-1 TRBD1 CASSLAGQGFYEQYF TGCGCCAGCAGCTTGGCGGGACAGGGCTTCTACGAGCAGTACTTC
TRBJ1-1 NA TRBV28 NA CASSRAGAEAFF TGTGCCAGCAGCCGCGCGGGGGCTGAAGCTTTCTTT
TRBJ2-7 NA TRBV7-2 TRBD2 CASRSTSGSWAEQYF TGTGCCAGCAGATCTACTAGCGGGAGCTGGGCCGAGCAGTACTTC
TRBJ1-1 NA TRBV5-1 NA CASSWGVGRDTEAFF TGCGCCAGCAGCTGGGGAGTAGGAAGGGACACTGAAGCTTTCTTT
TRBJ1-1 NA TRBV28 NA CASNIPQNTEAFF TGTGCCAGCAATATCCCACAGAACACTGAAGCTTTCTTT
TRBJ2-2 NA TRBV9 TRBD2 CASHRNRGTSGRLTENTGELFF TGTGCCAGTCATCGGAATCGAGGGACTAGCGGGAGGCTGACTGAGAACACCGGGGAGCTGTTTTTT
TRBJ1-1 NA TRBV2 NA CASSETGQGNTEAFF TGTGCCAGCAGTGAAACGGGTCAGGGGAACACTGAAGCTTTCTTT
TRBJ2-3 NA TRBV5-1 NA CASSLVGPGDTQYF TGCGCCAGCAGCTTGGTGGGACCTGGAGATACGCAGTATTTT
TRBJ1-2 NA TRBV29-1 TRBD1 CSVDWQGATGYTF TGCAGCGTTGACTGGCAGGGGGCTACTGGCTACACCTTC
TRBJ2-5 NA TRBV20-1 NA CSAPGQETQYF TGCAGTGCTCCGGGGCAAGAGACCCAGTACTTC